A single sample gave rise to the 8 T cell receptor beta chains below, sequenced in a study of OX40 agonist ivuxolimab in advanced cancers. Clones were read by immunoSEQ multiplex PCR, and TCRdb kept only the in-frame ones, dropping some. The sample includes about 68,000 clones, about 90% seen only once; the top ten take just over 0.3%. The sample here was CD4+ or CD8+ T cells sorted from blood, taken in a trial of the OX40 agonist ivuxolimab. The receptors here all came from an adult with an advanced solid tumor such as melanoma, head and neck, liver or kidney cancer.

The gene calls are TRBV5-6 and TRBJ2-2, with D tentatively TRBD1 or TRBD2 (5 bases each). This CDR3 is 13 amino acids long. Trimming pared 4 bases from V and 6 bases from J, leaving 10 bases between. Germline lookup yields CDR1 SGHDT and CDR2 YYEEEE. The CDR3 sequence: CASSPTGPGELFF. In DNA form, the CDR3 reads TGTGCCAGCAGCCCGACGGGACCCGGGGAGCTGTTTTTT.

This clone was detected only once. The chain joins TRBV9 to TRBJ1-3; 9 bases line up with TRBD1. Per germline, CDR1 SGDLS and CDR2 YYNGEE. V was pared by 3 bases and J by 0 bases, with 16 bases of the junction left unmatched. The CDR3 is made up of 20 amino acids. The CDR3 DNA is TGTGCCAGCAGCGAAAACCCCGGGACAGGGTCCTACTACTCTGGAAACACCATATATTTT. It codes for CASSENPGTGSYYSGNTIYF.

The chain combines TRBV6-6 with TRBJ2-3, with a tentative D call TRBD2 (6 bases). Germline lookup yields CDR1 MNHNY and CDR2 SVGAGI (reference sequence). The ends were cut back, 4 bases at V and 6 bases at J, with 14 bases in the middle. The CDR3 runs 14 residues. CDR3 residues: CASSSGTPRDTQYF. DNA for the CDR3: TGTGCCAGCAGTTCCGGGACTCCCAGGGATACGCAGTATTTT.

This clone was recorded once. The rearrangement uses TRBV19 and TRBJ1-4; D unresolved. CDR3 size: 15 residues. Trimming pared 6 bases from V and 0 bases from J, leaving 11 bases between. CDR1 and CDR2 (germline): LNHDA, SQIVND (reference sequence). In nucleotides, the CDR3 is TGTGCCAGTAGAAAAGGACCTCCAACTAATGAAAAACTGTTTTTT. Its translation: CASRKGPPTNEKLFF. The full variable domain, in which reference TRBV19 and TRBJ1-4 provide the parts outside the CDR3, is DGGITQSPKYLFRKEGQNVTLSCEQNLNHDAMYWYRQDPGQGLRLIYYSQIVNDFQKGDIAEGYSVSREKKESFPLTVTSAQKNPTAFYLCASRKGPPTNEKLFFGSGTQLSVL.

The chain couples TRBV29-1 to TRBJ2-1, with 9 bases aligning to TRBD1. The CDR3 covers 14 residues. Germline-derived CDR1 and CDR2 are SQVTM and ANQGSEA. J gave up 0 bases and V 7 bases, and 4 bases lay outside the gene matches. CDR3 sequence: CSAMGQGSYNEQFF. The CDR3 DNA is TGCAGCGCCATGGGACAGGGCTCCTACAATGAGCAGTTCTTC.

V and J are TRBV30 and TRBJ1-2; TRBD1 matches 9 bases. The CDR3 runs to 17 residues. The ends lost 3 bases at V and 0 bases at J; junction bases unmatched: 11. The germline CDR1 and CDR2 sequences are GTSNPN and SVGIG (reference sequence). The CDR3 spells CAWRGRTGDLSNYGYTF. The CDR3 coding sequence is TGTGCCTGGAGGGGGCGGACAGGGGATCTTTCTAACTATGGCTACACCTTC.

The rearrangement joins TRBV19 to TRBJ1-2; 7 bases agree with TRBD1. V shed 4 bases, J shed 3 bases, and the junction held 8 bases outside the gene matches. Germline values: CDR1 LNHDA, CDR2 SQIVND (reference sequence). This CDR3 is built from 15 residues. The CDR3: CASSTEDRLYYGYTF. The CDR3 DNA is TGTGCCAGTAGTACGGAGGACAGGTTGTACTATGGCTACACCTTC.

This clone was observed a single time. This chain links TRBV19 with TRBJ2-1; TRBD2 matches at 9 bases. Looked up from germline, CDR1 is LNHDA and CDR2 is SQIVND (reference sequence). Germline trimming cut 3 bases from V and 9 bases from J; bases unmatched to any gene: 12. The CDR3 has 16 amino acids. CDR3 in amino acids: CASSIGRGGRAGEQFF. DNA of the CDR3: TGTGCCAGTAGTATTGGTAGGGGCGGGAGGGCCGGTGAGCAGTTCTTC.